One T cell receptor (beta chain) is described in this entry. Its target is not known. This CDR3 region has 16 residues. Germline trimming cut 8 bases from V and 5 bases from J; bases unmatched to any gene: 12. Germline lookup yields CDR1 SEHNR and CDR2 FQNEAQ (reference sequence). This sample is drawn from a study of CD8+CD57+ T cells in acquired aplastic anemia. General study results and limits: About 29 shared CD8+ CDR3s appeared highly expressed within patients' immunodominant clones. Patients and controls had CD8+ Simpson's diversity values that were not significantly distinct.

The template used for profiling TCR beta VDJ and CDR3 was genomic DNA. TCRdb re-called the reads through MiXCR, storing one row per CDR3 protein. Of more than 150,000 distinct CDR3 sequences listed, around 65% are singletons. The TCR comes from a human donor with severe aplastic anemia or a healthy control (not recorded which). Sequenced material: sorted CD4+, CD8+, or CD8+CD57+ T cells (not recorded which) from PBMCs. The chain carries TRBV7-9 and TRBJ2-5, with TRBD1 matching 12 bases. The CDR3 sequence is CASGLSRDRGRETQYF. CDR3 bases: TGTGCCAGCGGCCTCAGCAGGGACAGGGGGCGGGAGACCCAGTACTTC.